This is a list of T cell receptor beta chains from one sample in a study of blood T cell repertoires in COVID-19. Sequencing used immunoSEQ multiplex PCR; TCRdb keeps in-frame clones, though not all of them. The repertoire holds about 62,000 clones, with roughly 92% as singletons. Input material: peripheral blood. The receptors stem from a human donor in a cohort sampled during active COVID-19. Both conserved end residues are part of each CDR3. A D gene is named only where the DNA matches it firmly. Part of the rows lack a size; the others show once, few, many or a class for expanded clones.

j_gene: TRBJ2-1; abundance: .; v_gene: TRBV9; len: 15; d_gene: TRBD2; CDR3nt: TGTGCCAGCAGCGTAGTCGGGGGGACCTACAATGAGCAGTTCTTC; CDR3aa: CASSVVGGTYNEQFF
j_gene: TRBJ2-3; abundance: once; v_gene: TRBV5-1; len: 15; d_gene: .; CDR3nt: TGCGCCAGCAGCTTGGGCGGCAGGGGAACAGATACGCAGTATTTT; CDR3aa: CASSLGGRGTDTQYF
j_gene: TRBJ1-4; abundance: .; v_gene: TRBV6-5; len: 13; d_gene: .; CDR3nt: TGTGCCAGCAGAATAGAGGGGGGGGAAAAACTGTTTTTT; CDR3aa: CASRIEGGEKLFF
j_gene: TRBJ2-7; abundance: .; v_gene: TRBV18; len: 15; d_gene: .; CDR3nt: TGTGCCAGCTCAACCGAACAGGACACCCTCGACGAGCAGTACTTC; CDR3aa: CASSTEQDTLDEQYF
j_gene: TRBJ2-2; abundance: once; v_gene: TRBV24-1; len: 17; d_gene: TRBD1; CDR3nt: TGTGCCACCAGTGATCCTCCGGGACAGTCGAACACCGGGGAGCTGTTTTTT; CDR3aa: CATSDPPGQSNTGELFF
j_gene: TRBJ1-6; abundance: .; v_gene: TRBV18; len: 16; d_gene: TRBD1; CDR3nt: TGTGCCAGCTCACCACCGTCAGGGGGGAATAATTCACCCCTCCACTTT; CDR3aa: CASSPPSGGNNSPLHF
j_gene: TRBJ2-1; abundance: .; v_gene: TRBV5-4; len: 13; d_gene: .; CDR3nt: TGTGCCAGCACGAACCGGACTTACAATGAGCAGTTCTTC; CDR3aa: CASTNRTYNEQFF
j_gene: TRBJ2-1; abundance: once; v_gene: TRBV5-1; len: 20; d_gene: .; CDR3nt: TGCGCCAGCAGCACTCCGAGGACAGAGAAAAGCGGACCGTCCTACAATGAGCAGTTCTTC; CDR3aa: CASSTPRTEKSGPSYNEQFF
j_gene: TRBJ2-1; abundance: once; v_gene: TRBV18; len: 15; d_gene: TRBD1; CDR3nt: TGTGCCAGCTCACTGGGACAGAGTTCCTACAATGAGCAGTTCTTC; CDR3aa: CASSLGQSSYNEQFF
j_gene: TRBJ1-3; abundance: .; v_gene: TRBV19; len: 12; d_gene: .; CDR3nt: TGTGCCAGTTGGGACAAGTTGTGGACCATATATTTT; CDR3aa: CASWDKLWTIYF
j_gene: TRBJ1-2; abundance: .; v_gene: TRBV7-8; len: 13; d_gene: .; CDR3nt: TGTGCCAGCAGCCGCGGGACATCTCATGGCTACACCTTC; CDR3aa: CASSRGTSHGYTF
j_gene: TRBJ1-1; abundance: .; v_gene: TRBV5-8; len: 13; d_gene: .; CDR3nt: TGTGCCAGCAGCCCCAGACAGAACACCAAAGCTTTCTTT; CDR3aa: CASSPRQNTKAFF
j_gene: TRBJ2-5; abundance: .; v_gene: TRBV6-2/TRBV6-3; len: 18; d_gene: TRBD2; CDR3nt: TGTGCCAGCAGTTCCTTCAGATCCTTGACTAGCGGGAGAGAGACCCAGTACTTC; CDR3aa: CASSSFRSLTSGRETQYF
j_gene: TRBJ2-1; abundance: .; v_gene: TRBV14; len: 15; d_gene: TRBD2; CDR3nt: TGTGCCAGCAGTCTCGGACTAGCGGGAGTGAATGAGCAGTTCTTC; CDR3aa: CASSLGLAGVNEQFF
j_gene: TRBJ2-7; abundance: .; v_gene: TRBV5-1; len: 13; d_gene: TRBD1; CDR3nt: TGCGCCAGCCGAGGGACAGCAACCTACGAGCAGTACTTC; CDR3aa: CASRGTATYEQYF
j_gene: TRBJ1-5; abundance: few; v_gene: TRBV2; len: 15; d_gene: .; CDR3nt: TGTGCCAGCAGTGAACTCAGGTCTAGCAATCAGCCCCAGCATTTT; CDR3aa: CASSELRSSNQPQHF
j_gene: TRBJ1-2; abundance: .; v_gene: TRBV18; len: 16; d_gene: .; CDR3nt: TGTGCCAGCTCACCCCCCGGACAGTTGCTTAACTATGGCTACACCTTC; CDR3aa: CASSPPGQLLNYGYTF
j_gene: TRBJ1-5; abundance: .; v_gene: TRBV24-1; len: 13; d_gene: .; CDR3nt: TGTGCCACCAGTGATTTCCGGGGGCAGCCCCAGCATTTT; CDR3aa: CATSDFRGQPQHF
j_gene: TRBJ1-1; abundance: .; v_gene: TRBV7-8; len: 12; d_gene: .; CDR3nt: TGTGCCAGCAGCTTAGACGGACTTGAAGCTTTCTTT; CDR3aa: CASSLDGLEAFF
j_gene: TRBJ2-4; abundance: .; v_gene: TRBV27; len: 19; d_gene: TRBD2; CDR3nt: TGTGCCAGCAGTTTATTGGCTCTAGCGGGAGGGCGGGTCAAAAACATTCAGTACTTC; CDR3aa: CASSLLALAGGRVKNIQYF
j_gene: TRBJ1-5; abundance: .; v_gene: TRBV27; len: 15; d_gene: TRBD1; CDR3nt: TGTGCCAGCAGTAAAACAGGGGGCGTGGATCAGCCCCAGCATTTT; CDR3aa: CASSKTGGVDQPQHF
j_gene: TRBJ1-1; abundance: .; v_gene: TRBV7-3; len: 16; d_gene: TRBD1; CDR3nt: TGTGCCAGCAGCTTAATGGTGGCGGACAGGGGAACTGAAGCTTTCTTT; CDR3aa: CASSLMVADRGTEAFF
j_gene: TRBJ2-5; abundance: .; v_gene: TRBV10-3; len: 15; d_gene: TRBD1; CDR3nt: TGTGCCATCAGTTCCGGGACAGGGGGCTTGGAGACCCAGTACTTC; CDR3aa: CAISSGTGGLETQYF
j_gene: TRBJ2-5; abundance: .; v_gene: TRBV30; len: 14; d_gene: TRBD1; CDR3nt: TGTGCCTGGAGTTTGCCAGGGGGCGCGAAGACCCAGTACTTC; CDR3aa: CAWSLPGGAKTQYF
j_gene: TRBJ2-3; abundance: .; v_gene: TRBV11-2; len: 17; d_gene: .; CDR3nt: TGTGCCAGCAGCTTAGACGGGTTTACCCTCCCGACCGGTACGCAGTATTTT; CDR3aa: CASSLDGFTLPTGTQYF
j_gene: TRBJ2-7; abundance: .; v_gene: TRBV13; len: 12; d_gene: .; CDR3nt: TGTGCCAGCAGCTTACGTCCCACGGGGCAGTACTTC; CDR3aa: CASSLRPTGQYF
j_gene: TRBJ1-1; abundance: once; v_gene: TRBV10-3; len: 15; d_gene: TRBD1; CDR3nt: TGTGCCATCAGAGACAAGCAGGGGGCTTGGACTGAAGCTTTCTTT; CDR3aa: CAIRDKQGAWTEAFF
j_gene: TRBJ2-3; abundance: .; v_gene: TRBV5-5; len: 16; d_gene: TRBD1; CDR3nt: TGTGCCAGCAGCGGGTCCGGGACAGGGCAAAGAAATACGCAGTATTTT; CDR3aa: CASSGSGTGQRNTQYF
j_gene: TRBJ1-2; abundance: .; v_gene: TRBV4-1; len: 15; d_gene: .; CDR3nt: TGCGCCAGCAGCCAAGATGATAGACACAGAGATGGCTACACCTTC; CDR3aa: CASSQDDRHRDGYTF
j_gene: TRBJ2-7; abundance: .; v_gene: TRBV11-2; len: 13; d_gene: TRBD1; CDR3nt: TGTGCCAGCAGGCAGACAGGGTCCTACGAGCAGTACTTC; CDR3aa: CASRQTGSYEQYF
j_gene: TRBJ2-7; abundance: .; v_gene: TRBV24-1; len: 15; d_gene: TRBD1; CDR3nt: TGTGCCACCAGTGACTCCGGGACAGGGTTCTACGAGCAGTACTTC; CDR3aa: CATSDSGTGFYEQYF